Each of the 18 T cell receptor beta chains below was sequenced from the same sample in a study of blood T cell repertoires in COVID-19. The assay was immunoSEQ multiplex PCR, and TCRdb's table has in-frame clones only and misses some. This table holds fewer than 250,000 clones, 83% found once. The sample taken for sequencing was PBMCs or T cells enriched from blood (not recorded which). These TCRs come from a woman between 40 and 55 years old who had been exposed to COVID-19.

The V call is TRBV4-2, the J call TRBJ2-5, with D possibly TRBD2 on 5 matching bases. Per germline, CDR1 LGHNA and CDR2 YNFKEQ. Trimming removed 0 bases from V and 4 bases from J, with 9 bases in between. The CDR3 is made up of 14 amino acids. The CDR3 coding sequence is TGTGCCAGCAGCCAAGAAATAGGAGGAGAGACCCAGTACTTC. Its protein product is CASSQEIGGETQYF.

The CDR3 bases are TGTGCCAGCAGTGAACCTGTCGAGGGCCCCTACGAGCAGTACTTC. Translation: CASSEPVEGPYEQYF. This chain joins TRBV6-1 and TRBJ2-7; weak D call: TRBD2 (5 bases). The length of the CDR3 is 15 residues. Germline V gene lookup returns CDR1 MNHNS and CDR2 SASEGT. With 2 bases removed from V and 2 bases from J, the gap between germline ends came to 13 bases.

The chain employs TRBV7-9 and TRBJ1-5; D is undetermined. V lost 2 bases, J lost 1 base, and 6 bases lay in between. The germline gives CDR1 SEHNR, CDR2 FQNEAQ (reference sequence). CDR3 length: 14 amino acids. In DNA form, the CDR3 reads TGTGCCAGCAGCTTACCGGGGAGCAATCAGCCCCAGCATTTT. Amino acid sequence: CASSLPGSNQPQHF.

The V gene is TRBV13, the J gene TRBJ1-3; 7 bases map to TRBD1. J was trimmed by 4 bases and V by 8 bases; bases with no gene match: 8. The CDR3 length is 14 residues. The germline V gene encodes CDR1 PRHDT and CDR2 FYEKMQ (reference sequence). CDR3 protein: CASLAGGAGNTIYF. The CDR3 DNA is TGTGCCAGCCTAGCAGGGGGTGCGGGAAACACCATATATTTT.

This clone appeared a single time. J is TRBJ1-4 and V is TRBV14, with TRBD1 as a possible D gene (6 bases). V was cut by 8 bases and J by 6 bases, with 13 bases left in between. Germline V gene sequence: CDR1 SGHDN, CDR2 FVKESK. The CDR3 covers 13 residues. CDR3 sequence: CASAMAGDEKLFF. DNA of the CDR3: TGTGCCAGCGCGATGGCAGGGGATGAAAAACTGTTTTTT.

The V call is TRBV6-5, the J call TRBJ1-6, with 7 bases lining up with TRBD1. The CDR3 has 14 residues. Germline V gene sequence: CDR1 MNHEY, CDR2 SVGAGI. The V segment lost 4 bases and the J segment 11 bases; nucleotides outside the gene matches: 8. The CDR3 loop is CASSSTQGRTPLHF. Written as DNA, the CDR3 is TGTGCCAGCAGTTCGACACAGGGGCGGACACCCCTCCACTTT.

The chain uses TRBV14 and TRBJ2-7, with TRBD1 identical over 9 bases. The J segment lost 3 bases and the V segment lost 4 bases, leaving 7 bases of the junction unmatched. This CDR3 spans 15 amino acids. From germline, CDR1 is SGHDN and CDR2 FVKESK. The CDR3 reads CASSPRTGDYYEQYF. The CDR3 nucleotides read TGTGCCAGCAGCCCCAGGACAGGGGACTACTACGAGCAGTACTTC.

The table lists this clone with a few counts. The CDR3 loop is CASSEALSGSEAFF. CDR3 nucleotide sequence: TGTGCCAGCAGTGAAGCGCTAAGTGGGAGTGAAGCTTTCTTT. The chain couples TRBV2 to TRBJ1-1; D not resolved. This CDR3 is built from 14 residues. Trimming removed 0 bases from V and 7 bases from J, with 12 bases in between. The V gene's germline CDR1 is SNHLY and CDR2 FYNNEI.

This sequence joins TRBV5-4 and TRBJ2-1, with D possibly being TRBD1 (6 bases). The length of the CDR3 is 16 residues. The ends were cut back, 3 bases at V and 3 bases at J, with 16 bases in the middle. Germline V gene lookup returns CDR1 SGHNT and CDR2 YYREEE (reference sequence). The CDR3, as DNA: TGTGCCAGCAGCTCCCCGGACAGCATAGGCTACAATGAGCAGTTCTTC. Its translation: CASSSPDSIGYNEQFF. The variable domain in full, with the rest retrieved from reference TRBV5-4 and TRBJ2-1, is ETGVTQSPTHLIKTRGQQVTLRCSSQSGHNTVSWYQQALGQGPQFIFQYYREEENGRGNFPPRFSGLQFPNYSSELNVNALELDDSALYLCASSSPDSIGYNEQFFGPGTRLTVL.

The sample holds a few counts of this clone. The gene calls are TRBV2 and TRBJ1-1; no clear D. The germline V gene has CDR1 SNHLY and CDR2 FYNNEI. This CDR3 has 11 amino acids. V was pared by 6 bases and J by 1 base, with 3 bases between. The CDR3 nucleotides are TGTGCCAGCAGCCGGAACACTGAAGCTTTCTTT. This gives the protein CASSRNTEAFF. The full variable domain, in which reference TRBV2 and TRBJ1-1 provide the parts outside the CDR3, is EPEVTQTPSHQVTQMGQEVILRCVPISNHLYFYWYRQILGQKVEFLVSFYNNEISEKSEIFDDQFSVERPDGSNFTLKIRSTKLEDSAMYFCASSRNTEAFFGQGTRLTVV.

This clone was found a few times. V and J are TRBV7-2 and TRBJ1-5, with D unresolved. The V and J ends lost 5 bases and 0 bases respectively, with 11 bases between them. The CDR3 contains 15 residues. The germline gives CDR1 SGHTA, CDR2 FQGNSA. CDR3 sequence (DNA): TGTGCCAGCAGCCCGGTACAGTTTAGCAATCAGCCCCAGCATTTT. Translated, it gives CASSPVQFSNQPQHF.

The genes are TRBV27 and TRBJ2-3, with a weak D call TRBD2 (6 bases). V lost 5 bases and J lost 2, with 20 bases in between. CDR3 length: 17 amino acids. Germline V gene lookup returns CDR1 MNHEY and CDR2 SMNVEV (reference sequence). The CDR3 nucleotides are TGTGCCAGCAGTCCCTCCGCGAGTAGCGGTAACACAGATACGCAGTATTTT. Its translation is CASSPSASSGNTDTQYF.

The CDR3 bases are TGTGCCAGCAGTGTGAGTCAATCCCTAGGTGGAAACACCATATATTTT. This encodes CASSVSQSLGGNTIYF. The chain is built from TRBV2 and TRBJ1-3; no clear D. The germline CDR1 and CDR2 sequences are SNHLY and FYNNEI. CDR3 length: 16 residues. V lost 4 bases, J lost 3 bases, and 16 bases lay in between.

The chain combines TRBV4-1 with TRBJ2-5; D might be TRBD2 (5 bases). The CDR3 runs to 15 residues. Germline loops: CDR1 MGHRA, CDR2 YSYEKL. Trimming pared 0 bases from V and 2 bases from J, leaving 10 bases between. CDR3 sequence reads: CASSQEGDYQETQYF. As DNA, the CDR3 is TGCGCCAGCAGCCAAGAAGGTGACTATCAAGAGACCCAGTACTTC.

The CDR3 bases are TGTGCCAGTAGTATTTCGGTTGCCACTGAAGCTTTCTTT. Its translation: CASSISVATEAFF. This chain uses TRBV19 with TRBJ1-1, with unresolved D. Trimming left V 3 bases short and J 4 bases short, with 9 bases between. The CDR3 has 13 amino acids. Germline V lookup: CDR1 LNHDA, CDR2 SQIVND (reference sequence).

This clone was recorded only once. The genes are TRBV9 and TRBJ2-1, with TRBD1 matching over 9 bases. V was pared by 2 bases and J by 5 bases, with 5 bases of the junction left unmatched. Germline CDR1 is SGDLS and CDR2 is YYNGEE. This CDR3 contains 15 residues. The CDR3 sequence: CASSVGTGPNNEQFF. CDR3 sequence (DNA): TGTGCCAGCAGCGTCGGGACAGGGCCGAACAATGAGCAGTTCTTC.

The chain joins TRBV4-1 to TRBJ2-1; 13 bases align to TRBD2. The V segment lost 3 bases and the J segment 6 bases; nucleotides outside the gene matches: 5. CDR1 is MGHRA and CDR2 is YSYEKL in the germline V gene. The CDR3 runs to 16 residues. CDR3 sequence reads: CASSHGTSGEINEQFF. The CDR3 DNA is TGCGCCAGCAGCCATGGGACTAGCGGGGAGATCAATGAGCAGTTCTTC.

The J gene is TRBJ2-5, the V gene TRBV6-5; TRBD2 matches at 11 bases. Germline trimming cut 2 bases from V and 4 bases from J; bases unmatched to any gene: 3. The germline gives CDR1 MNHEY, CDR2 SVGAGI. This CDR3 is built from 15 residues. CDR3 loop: CASSYGLAGGETQYF. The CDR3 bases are TGTGCCAGCAGTTACGGGCTAGCGGGGGGAGAGACCCAGTACTTC.